The 15 T cell receptor beta chains below were found in one sample sequenced in a study of cytomegalovirus exposure and HLA in healthy donors. The PCR made use of 60 Vbeta and 13 Jbeta primers. The table came from immunoSEQ multiplex PCR; TCRdb's copy has only in-frame clones and leaves some out. The sample lists about 89,000 clones, over 65% seen once, with 1.5% to 2% in the top ten. The sequencing input was PBMCs. These receptors all come from a male donor in good health and CMV-seronegative.

This rearrangement joins TRBV5-1 to TRBJ2-7; 11 bases agree with TRBD1. CDR1 is SGHRS and CDR2 is YFSETQ in the germline V gene. Losses at the gene ends were 4 bases for V and 0 bases for J; bases not matched to a gene: 3. The CDR3 covers 15 residues. CDR3 amino acids: CASSRDRGYSYEQYF. CDR3 DNA sequence: TGCGCCAGCAGCAGGGACAGGGGGTACTCCTACGAGCAGTACTTC.

The chain has TRBV19 and TRBJ1-4; 7 bases map to TRBD1. The CDR3 sequence is 17 residues long. The J segment lost 0 bases and the V segment lost 5 bases, leaving 9 bases of the junction unmatched. The germline V gene encodes CDR1 LNHDA and CDR2 SQIVND (reference sequence). CDR3 DNA sequence: TGTGCCAGTAGTCCGTGGACAGGCGCTCCAACTAATGAAAAACTGTTTTTT. Amino acid sequence: CASSPWTGAPTNEKLFF.

The chain uses TRBV6-6 and TRBJ2-2; 9 bases map to TRBD2. The CDR3 covers 15 residues. J was trimmed by 4 bases and V by 4 bases; bases with no gene match: 4. Per germline, CDR1 MNHNY and CDR2 SVGAGI (reference sequence). CDR3 in DNA: TGTGCCAGCAGTTTACAAGCGGGAGGCACCGGGGAGCTGTTTTTT. Translation: CASSLQAGGTGELFF.

This clone showed up just a few times. This chain connects TRBV10-3 to TRBJ2-7; D not resolved. Between the trimmed V and J ends, which lost 5 bases and 8 bases, there was a span of 19 bases. The CDR3 is 14 residues long. Germline values: CDR1 ENHRY, CDR2 SYGVKD. CDR3 DNA: TGTGCCATCAGTCACCCCCGTGTACGGTGCAAGCAGTACTTC. As protein: CAISHPRVRCKQYF.

The V call is TRBV7-2, the J call TRBJ1-4; TRBD1 matches 8 bases. The trim removed 10 bases at V and 4 bases at J, leaving 11 bases unmatched. CDR1 SGHTA and CDR2 FQGNSA come from the germline V gene. This CDR3 is built from 15 residues. The CDR3 DNA reads TGTGCCACCGCTTCCGGGACAGGTTTTAATGAAAAACTGTTTTTT. Protein: CATASGTGFNEKLFF.

The V call is TRBV27, the J call TRBJ2-7, with D possibly being TRBD2 (5 bases). The length of the CDR3 is 13 residues. CDR1 and CDR2 from the germline V gene are MNHEY and SMNVEV (reference sequence). V was cut by 6 bases and J by 5 bases, with 14 bases left in between. The CDR3, as DNA: TGTGCCAGCAGCCCTTTAATTAGCGACGAGCAGTACTTC. Amino acids: CASSPLISDEQYF.

The chain couples TRBV9 to TRBJ2-3; possible D gene TRBD1, 5 bases. Trimming removed 0 bases from V and 4 bases from J, with 6 bases in between. CDR3 length: 13 amino acids. Germline V gene lookup returns CDR1 SGDLS and CDR2 YYNGEE. For the CDR3, the DNA is TGTGCCAGCAGCGTAGTGGGGCCAGATACGCAGTATTTT. It yields the protein CASSVVGPDTQYF.

V usage is TRBV9 and J usage is TRBJ2-1; 8 bases line up with TRBD2. V gave up 0 bases and J gave up 7 bases; unmatched junction bases: 9. The CDR3 length is 16 residues. CDR1 is SGDLS, CDR2 YYNGEE, per germline. As DNA, the CDR3 is TGTGCCAGCAGCGTAGACCCAGCGGGAGTCCGGAATGAGCAGTTCTTC. This translates into CASSVDPAGVRNEQFF.

This chain joins TRBV6-5 and TRBJ2-1; 7 nucleotides agree with TRBD1. V shed 6 bases and J 0 bases; nucleotides not matched to a gene: 2. Germline CDR1 MNHEY, CDR2 SVGAGI. This CDR3 has 14 residues. The CDR3 DNA reads as TGTGCCAGCAGCAGGGGGAGCTCCTACAATGAGCAGTTCTTC. It translates to CASSRGSSYNEQFF.

The rearrangement joins TRBV9 to TRBJ2-1; D possibly corresponds to TRBD2 (5 bases). The CDR3 consists of 16 residues. From germline, CDR1 is SGDLS and CDR2 YYNGEE. Trimming removed 0 bases from V and 7 bases from J, with 17 bases in between. CDR3 DNA: TGTGCCAGCAGCGTAGGAGGTAGCGAAACGGGTAATGAGCAGTTCTTC. It encodes CASSVGGSETGNEQFF.

The chain links TRBV29-1 to TRBJ2-7; perhaps TRBD1 as D (6 bases). From germline, CDR1 is SQVTM and CDR2 ANQGSEA. The CDR3 runs 13 residues. Trimming took 4 bases from V and 0 from J, leaving 10 bases between them. CDR3 coding DNA: TGCAGCGTTGGGGGGCCCAACTCCTACGAGCAGTACTTC. Encoded protein: CSVGGPNSYEQYF.

V usage is TRBV7-3 and J usage is TRBJ1-1, with D unclear. The V gene lost 5 bases and the J gene lost 0 bases, with 4 bases spanning the gap. This CDR3 has 12 amino acids. Germline CDR1 SGHTA, CDR2 FQGTGA. The CDR3 sequence: CASSSMNTEAFF. CDR3 DNA sequence: TGTGCCAGCAGCAGCATGAACACTGAAGCTTTCTTT.

This clone was counted a few times. The rearrangement uses TRBV7-9 and TRBJ2-5, with TRBD2 as a possible D gene (6 bases). The V and J ends lost 6 bases and 1 base respectively, with 15 bases between them. The CDR3 spans 15 residues. The V gene's germline CDR1 is SEHNR and CDR2 FQNEAQ (reference sequence). CDR3 in amino acids: CASSYVRGSQETQYF. Written as DNA, the CDR3 is TGTGCCAGCAGTTACGTTCGGGGGAGCCAAGAGACCCAGTACTTC.

V is TRBV28 and J is TRBJ2-7, with TRBD1 matching 8 bases. Germline values: CDR1 MDHEN, CDR2 SYDVKM. The CDR3 length is 14 residues. J was trimmed by 8 bases and V by 5 bases; bases with no gene match: 11. The CDR3 DNA reads as TGTGCCAGCAGTACTCCGGGACAGGCGATTAAGCAGTACTTC. This translates into CASSTPGQAIKQYF.

V gene TRBV28 combines with J gene TRBJ2-1; D unclear. Trimming removed 3 bases at V and 8 bases at J, with 8 bases between. This CDR3 is 12 amino acids long. The germline V gene encodes CDR1 MDHEN and CDR2 SYDVKM. The CDR3 sequence: CASSFERDEQFF. The CDR3 DNA is TGTGCCAGCAGTTTTGAACGCGATGAGCAGTTCTTC.